A selection of T cell receptor beta chains follows, all from one sample in a study of blood T cell repertoires in COVID-19. Only in-frame clones appear in the TCRdb table, and some are missing; sequencing was by immunoSEQ multiplex PCR. The sample contains about 150,000 clones, 84% of which appear only once. Specimen: PBMCs or T cells enriched from blood (not recorded which). The receptors here all came from a man aged 45-65 years who had recovered from COVID-19. Both conserved end residues are part of each CDR3. Fields, in order: clone size, J gene, V gene, CDR3 length, D gene, CDR3 DNA, CDR3 protein. A D gene is named only where the DNA matches it firmly. Clone size is not always given. Where it is, it says once, few, many or a class for expanded clones.

size: .
J: TRBJ1-1
V: TRBV9
length: 13
D: .
DNA: TGTGCCAGCAGCGGGAACAGGGTCACTGAAGCTTTCTTT
CDR3: CASSGNRVTEAFF

size: .
J: TRBJ2-7
V: TRBV14
length: 14
D: .
DNA: TGTGCCAGCAGCCCCGCAGGGTCTCCCTACGAGCAGTACTTC
CDR3: CASSPAGSPYEQYF

size: .
J: TRBJ2-2
V: TRBV5-1
length: 14
D: .
DNA: TGCGCCAGCGGACAAACAGCGAACACCGGGGAGCTGTTTTTT
CDR3: CASGQTANTGELFF

size: .
J: TRBJ1-1
V: TRBV6-2/TRBV6-3
length: 14
D: .
DNA: TGTGCCAGCAGTTACGGACAGCGGAACACTGAAGCTTTCTTT
CDR3: CASSYGQRNTEAFF

size: .
J: TRBJ2-7
V: TRBV11-3
length: 14
D: .
DNA: TGTGCCAGCAGCCGGGGGATCCCTTCCTACGAGCAGTACTTC
CDR3: CASSRGIPSYEQYF

size: .
J: TRBJ1-4
V: TRBV12-5
length: 14
D: TRBD1
DNA: TGTGCTAGTGGTCCCGGGACAGCTAATGAAAAACTGTTTTTT
CDR3: CASGPGTANEKLFF

size: once
J: TRBJ2-4
V: TRBV7-9
length: 15
D: TRBD2
DNA: TGTGCCAGCAGCTTTGTGCGGGGGGGCGCAAACATTCAGTACTTC
CDR3: CASSFVRGGANIQYF

size: .
J: TRBJ1-2
V: TRBV27
length: 16
D: .
DNA: TGTGCCAGCAGTCCCCTTGGGGACCGGGAGAACTATGGCTACACCTTC
CDR3: CASSPLGDRENYGYTF

size: .
J: TRBJ1-4
V: TRBV19
length: 17
D: TRBD1
DNA: TGTGCCAGTAGTTCCGGACAGGGTACGCGGCTAACGGAAAAACTGTTTTTT
CDR3: CASSSGQGTRLTEKLFF

size: .
J: TRBJ1-1
V: TRBV7-9
length: 14
D: .
DNA: TGTGCCAGCACCAAATCCACAGGGAGATATGAAGCTTTCTTT
CDR3: CASTKSTGRYEAFF

size: .
J: TRBJ1-6
V: TRBV7-9
length: 16
D: .
DNA: TGTGCCAGCAGCTTAGGATCGGGGGGAGGTTATTCACCCCTCCACTTT
CDR3: CASSLGSGGGYSPLHF

size: .
J: TRBJ2-1
V: TRBV5-1
length: 15
D: TRBD1
DNA: TGCGCCAGCAGCTTAAGGACAGGGGGGAACAATGAGCAGTTCTTC
CDR3: CASSLRTGGNNEQFF

size: .
J: TRBJ2-5
V: TRBV24-1
length: 17
D: TRBD1
DNA: TGTGCCACCAGTGATCCCCCTGGACAGGGGGCCGAGGAGACCCAGTACTTC
CDR3: CATSDPPGQGAEETQYF

size: once
J: TRBJ2-5
V: TRBV3-1/TRBV3-2
length: 13
D: TRBD1
DNA: TGTGCCAGCAGCGAAGGGACAGCCTCTCCCCAGTACTTC
CDR3: CASSEGTASPQYF

size: .
J: TRBJ1-5
V: TRBV6-2/TRBV6-3
length: 13
D: TRBD1
DNA: TGTGCCAGCAGCCGACAGGGCCATCAGCCCCAGCATTTT
CDR3: CASSRQGHQPQHF

size: .
J: TRBJ2-4
V: TRBV3-1/TRBV3-2
length: 14
D: TRBD1
DNA: TGTGCCAGCAGCCCTCGGGACAGGCTAAACATTCAGTACTTC
CDR3: CASSPRDRLNIQYF

size: medium-sized
J: TRBJ1-2
V: TRBV5-6
length: 13
D: .
DNA: TGTGCCAGCAGCGCAGGGGCTAACTATGGCTACACCTTC
CDR3: CASSAGANYGYTF

size: .
J: TRBJ2-5
V: TRBV6-1
length: 14
D: TRBD1
DNA: TGTGCCAGCAGTGAGACAGGGACCGAAGAGACCCAGTACTTC
CDR3: CASSETGTEETQYF

size: .
J: TRBJ1-6
V: TRBV5-5
length: 16
D: TRBD1
DNA: TGTGCCAGCAGCTTGGCGGACAGGGCTTATAATTCACCCCTCCACTTT
CDR3: CASSLADRAYNSPLHF

size: .
J: TRBJ1-5
V: TRBV6-2/TRBV6-3
length: 14
D: .
DNA: TGTGCCAGCAGTTACTCGAGCTCCTATCAGCCCCAGCATTTT
CDR3: CASSYSSSYQPQHF

size: .
J: TRBJ2-2
V: TRBV6-5
length: 14
D: TRBD2
DNA: TGTGCCAGCAGTTCGAGCCGGGGGGTAGGGGAGCTGTTTTTT
CDR3: CASSSSRGVGELFF

size: .
J: TRBJ1-1
V: TRBV7-3
length: 16
D: TRBD1
DNA: TGTGCCAGCAGCCCAGGGACAGGGGAGGGTCGCACTGAAGCTTTCTTT
CDR3: CASSPGTGEGRTEAFF

size: .
J: TRBJ1-2
V: TRBV6-5
length: 16
D: TRBD1
DNA: TGTGCCAGCAGTTATACCGGGACAGCGTCTAACTATGGCTACACCTTC
CDR3: CASSYTGTASNYGYTF

size: .
J: TRBJ2-2
V: TRBV7-6
length: 16
D: TRBD2
DNA: TGTGCCAGCAGCTTAGGGCTAGCGGGGGTCACCGGGGAGCTGTTTTTT
CDR3: CASSLGLAGVTGELFF

size: .
J: TRBJ2-2
V: TRBV3-1/TRBV3-2
length: 16
D: TRBD1
DNA: TGTGCCAGCAGCCCCCCCGGGACAGCGTACACCGGGGAGCTGTTTTTT
CDR3: CASSPPGTAYTGELFF